The clone carrying this T cell receptor beta chain was counted many times. The antigen remains undetermined. It was RNA transcripts that yielded the amplified TCR beta CDR3 regions. HTBI primers drove first-round RT-PCR of the TCR CDR3. One entry per CDR3 protein, called by TCRdb with MiXCR from the multiplex PCR reads. The data hold some 370,000 distinct CDR3 sequences, with approximately 18% observed a single time. The sample comes from a study of T cells in Graves' hyperthyroidism and ophthalmopathy. Study-level points and caveats: Blood also carried most thyroid clonotypes expanded above 0.001. Ophthalmopathy was identified by the model a median about seven months ahead of onset.

Germline CDR1 MGHRA, CDR2 YSYEKL. V was shortened by 0 bases and J by 2 bases, with 7 bases between the two germline ends. CDR3 length: 14 residues. This TCR derives from a woman in her twenties or thirties with Graves' hyperthyroidism that later progressed to Graves' ophthalmopathy. The sample taken for sequencing was blood. The chain links TRBV4-1 to TRBJ1-2; D is perhaps TRBD1 (5 bases). Here the CDR3 reads CASSQEGVNYGYTF. CDR3 nucleotide sequence: TGCGCCAGCAGCCAAGAAGGGGTAAACTATGGCTACACCTTC.